This is a list of T cell receptor beta chains from one sample in a study of blood T cells in healthy people across ages. TCRdb processed the 5' RACE reads anew with MiXCR; each CDR3 protein has one entry. The sample records over 1,500,000 distinct CDR3 sequences, approximately 40% being singletons. Sequenced: blood. These TCRs come from a human donor in good health. Both conserved end residues are part of each CDR3. D genes are given only for firm matches. For some rows the clone size is stated as once, few or many, or as a class when expanded; others skip it.

J: TRBJ1-1
D: NA
length: 13
size: few
V: TRBV6-1
DNA: TGTGCCAGCAACAGGGAAGTGAACACTGAAGCTTTCTTT
CDR3: CASNREVNTEAFF

J: TRBJ2-3
D: TRBD1
length: 14
size: NA
V: TRBV29-1
DNA: TGCAGCCACCGACAGGGAAGGGTGGGGAGTACGCAGTATTTT
CDR3: CSHRQGRVGSTQYF

J: TRBJ1-2
D: NA
length: 13
size: NA
V: TRBV6-5
DNA: TGTGCCAGCAGTATACAGGGTTTGAGAGGCTACACCTTC
CDR3: CASSIQGLRGYTF

J: TRBJ2-5
D: NA
length: 14
size: NA
V: TRBV20-1
DNA: TGCAGTGCTAGACAACTCGGTCTGGGAGAGACCCAGTACTTC
CDR3: CSARQLGLGETQYF

J: TRBJ2-3
D: NA
length: 15
size: once
V: TRBV28
DNA: TGTGCCAGCAGTTTGGGGGCAGCAAGCACAGGTACGCAGTATTTT
CDR3: CASSLGAASTGTQYF

J: TRBJ2-5
D: TRBD2
length: 16
size: NA
V: TRBV12-3/TRBV12-4
DNA: TGTGCCAGCAGTTTCTGGGCTAGCGGGGGAGAAGAGACCCAGTACTTC
CDR3: CASSFWASGGEETQYF

J: TRBJ2-1
D: NA
length: 15
size: NA
V: TRBV5-6
DNA: TGTGCCAGCAGCACCGTAGGGGGGCGGGGAAATGAGCAGTTCTTC
CDR3: CASSTVGGRGNEQFF

J: TRBJ2-5
D: TRBD2
length: 15
size: NA
V: TRBV20-1
DNA: TGCAGTGTTAGAGATTACGGGGGGGTCTACAATGAGCAGTACTTC
CDR3: CSVRDYGGVYNEQYF

J: TRBJ2-3
D: NA
length: 12
size: few
V: TRBV10-3
DNA: TGTGCCATGGGAGTGGGCACAGATACGCAGTATTTT
CDR3: CAMGVGTDTQYF

J: TRBJ2-5
D: TRBD1
length: 14
size: NA
V: TRBV7-2
DNA: TGTGCCAGCAGTTTTAACCAGGGGGAAGAGACCCAGTACTTC
CDR3: CASSFNQGEETQYF

J: TRBJ2-3
D: TRBD1
length: 15
size: few
V: TRBV9
DNA: TGTGCCAGCAGCGCCGGGACAGTTAGCACAGATACGCAGTATTTT
CDR3: CASSAGTVSTDTQYF

J: TRBJ2-5
D: NA
length: 16
size: NA
V: TRBV27
DNA: TGTGCCAGCAGTTTATTCAGACTAGGTGGGCAGGGGACCCAGTACTTC
CDR3: CASSLFRLGGQGTQYF

J: TRBJ2-1
D: TRBD1
length: 13
size: few
V: TRBV9
DNA: TGTGCCAGCAGCCGGGACAGGGAACATGAGCAGTTCTTC
CDR3: CASSRDREHEQFF

J: TRBJ2-5
D: TRBD1
length: 15
size: few
V: TRBV20-1
DNA: TGCAGTGCTAGGACGAGGGGGCGCGTCGAAGAGACCCAGTACTTC
CDR3: CSARTRGRVEETQYF

J: TRBJ2-1
D: TRBD2
length: 21
size: few
V: TRBV30
DNA: TGTGCCTGGAGTGTAGGTTTAGTAGCGGGGGCCTTACTAAGCTCCTACAATGAGCAGTTCTTC
CDR3: CAWSVGLVAGALLSSYNEQFF

J: TRBJ2-1
D: NA
length: 15
size: NA
V: TRBV29-1
DNA: TGCAGCGTTAAGTGGGGCAGGGAAAAAAGCGGGGAGCAGTTCTTC
CDR3: CSVKWGREKSGEQFF

J: TRBJ1-2
D: NA
length: 14
size: NA
V: TRBV9
DNA: TGTGCCAGCAGCGGAGATATACAGTCCTATGGCTACACCTTC
CDR3: CASSGDIQSYGYTF

J: TRBJ2-5
D: TRBD2
length: 14
size: NA
V: TRBV10-3
DNA: TGTGCCATCGGTTCAAGCGGGGGCCGCTGGAAGCAGTACTTC
CDR3: CAIGSSGGRWKQYF

J: TRBJ1-3
D: NA
length: 16
size: few
V: TRBV4-3
DNA: TGCGCCAGCAGCCAAGAGCGGCCAGGGGCTGGAAACACCATATATTTT
CDR3: CASSQERPGAGNTIYF

J: TRBJ2-1
D: TRBD2
length: 15
size: few
V: TRBV7-2
DNA: TGTGCCAGCAGCCTAAGCGGGGGCCGCTTCTACGAGCAGTTCTTC
CDR3: CASSLSGGRFYEQFF

J: TRBJ1-4
D: NA
length: 14
size: NA
V: TRBV5-1
DNA: TGCGCCAGCAGCTTGGACGGGAATGATGAAAAACTGTTTTTT
CDR3: CASSLDGNDEKLFF

J: TRBJ2-7
D: TRBD1
length: 15
size: NA
V: TRBV18
DNA: TGTGCCAGCTCACGGGGGACAGGTTATTCCTACGAGCAGTACTTC
CDR3: CASSRGTGYSYEQYF

J: TRBJ1-2
D: NA
length: 12
size: NA
V: TRBV13
DNA: TGTGCCAGCAGCTTAGAAAAGTGTGGCTACACCTTC
CDR3: CASSLEKCGYTF

J: TRBJ1-4
D: NA
length: 11
size: NA
V: TRBV5-6
DNA: TGTGCCAGCAGCTTGGGACCCAAACTGTTTTTT
CDR3: CASSLGPKLFF

J: TRBJ1-1
D: NA
length: 14
size: NA
V: TRBV11-2
DNA: TGTGCCAGCAGCTTAGGGGCTGAGAGCACTGAAGCTTTCTTT
CDR3: CASSLGAESTEAFF

J: TRBJ2-5
D: NA
length: 15
size: NA
V: TRBV7-8
DNA: TGTGCCAGCAGCATCCTAAGACAGAATCAAGAGACCCAGTACTTC
CDR3: CASSILRQNQETQYF

J: TRBJ2-7
D: NA
length: 19
size: few
V: TRBV21-1
DNA: TGTGCCAGCATAAAAGGGGGACTAGCGGGGGCCCTGTCCTCCTACGAGCAGTACTTC
CDR3: CASIKGGLAGALSSYEQYF

J: TRBJ2-7
D: NA
length: 12
size: NA
V: TRBV20-1
DNA: TGCAGTGCTAGAGAAACAAGCTGGGAGCAGTACTTC
CDR3: CSARETSWEQYF

J: TRBJ1-4
D: NA
length: 14
size: few
V: TRBV28
DNA: TGTGCCAGCAGCGAAGGGGGGGAAGATGAAAAACTGTTTTTT
CDR3: CASSEGGEDEKLFF

J: TRBJ2-2
D: NA
length: 13
size: NA
V: TRBV6-2/TRBV6-3
DNA: TGTGCCAGCCGCACAGCGCGGGCCGGGGAGCTGTTTTTT
CDR3: CASRTARAGELFF

J: TRBJ2-7
D: NA
length: 15
size: few
V: TRBV2
DNA: TGTGCCAGCAGTGCCTCCTACTCAGGGTCCTACGAGCAGTACTTC
CDR3: CASSASYSGSYEQYF

J: TRBJ2-2
D: NA
length: 13
size: NA
V: TRBV7-2
DNA: TGTGCCAGCAACGCTGAACGGACCGGGGAGCTGTTTTTT
CDR3: CASNAERTGELFF

J: TRBJ2-1
D: TRBD2
length: 16
size: few
V: TRBV7-9
DNA: TGTGCCAGCAGCTCCAATAGCGGGGGGACATACAATGAGCAGTTCTTC
CDR3: CASSSNSGGTYNEQFF

J: TRBJ1-6
D: NA
length: 14
size: many
V: TRBV5-1
DNA: TGCGCCAGCAGCTTGGGGGAAAGGAATTCACCCCTCCACTTT
CDR3: CASSLGERNSPLHF

J: TRBJ1-1
D: NA
length: 16
size: NA
V: TRBV6-5
DNA: TGTGCCAGCAGTCCCTCCCGGGGGGAGGCCTTCACTGAAGCTTTCTTT
CDR3: CASSPSRGEAFTEAFF

J: TRBJ2-7
D: TRBD1
length: 15
size: NA
V: TRBV14
DNA: TGTGCCAGCAGCCAAGCTCAGACAGGGTCCTACGAGCAGTACTTC
CDR3: CASSQAQTGSYEQYF

J: TRBJ2-5
D: TRBD1
length: 15
size: NA
V: TRBV28
DNA: TGTGCCAGCAGTTCAACAGGGGTGAGGGAGGAGACCCAGTACTTC
CDR3: CASSSTGVREETQYF

J: TRBJ2-5
D: NA
length: 14
size: NA
V: TRBV11-2
DNA: TGTGCCAGCAGCTTATGGGCAAGCCAAGAGACCCAGTACTTC
CDR3: CASSLWASQETQYF

J: TRBJ2-1
D: NA
length: 14
size: few
V: TRBV12-3/TRBV12-4
DNA: TGTGCCAGCAGTCGCCCGACAGGTCTCAATGAGCAGTTCTTC
CDR3: CASSRPTGLNEQFF

J: TRBJ1-5
D: NA
length: 14
size: NA
V: TRBV6-6
DNA: TGTGCCAGCAGTTACGTGGAGAGCAATCAGCCCCAGCATTTT
CDR3: CASSYVESNQPQHF

J: TRBJ2-1
D: TRBD2
length: 20
size: NA
V: TRBV4-3
DNA: TGCGCCAGCAGCCAAACCCTGACTAGCGGGGGGGCTCAACTTTACAATGAGCAGTTCTTC
CDR3: CASSQTLTSGGAQLYNEQFF

J: TRBJ1-4
D: NA
length: 17
size: few
V: TRBV5-1
DNA: TGCGCCAGCAGCTTGCTGACACCCCACGCCTCTAATGAAAAACTGTTTTTT
CDR3: CASSLLTPHASNEKLFF

J: TRBJ2-2
D: NA
length: 16
size: NA
V: TRBV12-5
DNA: TGTGCTAGTGGTTCCCCGGTGAGGAGGGACACCGGGGAGCTGTTTTTT
CDR3: CASGSPVRRDTGELFF

J: TRBJ2-1
D: NA
length: 13
size: NA
V: TRBV7-9
DNA: TGTGTCAGCAGCTTCGGCAAAACGGGTGAGCAGTTCTTC
CDR3: CVSSFGKTGEQFF

J: TRBJ1-5
D: TRBD1
length: 14
size: NA
V: TRBV6-2/TRBV6-3
DNA: TGTGCCAGCAGTCAAACAGGGGGCATGCAGCCCCAGCATTTT
CDR3: CASSQTGGMQPQHF

J: TRBJ2-1
D: NA
length: 14
size: NA
V: TRBV11-2
DNA: TGTGCCAGCAGCTTAATTTTACTCTACAATGAGCAGTTCTTC
CDR3: CASSLILLYNEQFF

J: TRBJ2-1
D: TRBD1
length: 15
size: NA
V: TRBV6-5
DNA: TGTGCCAGCAGCGATGGGACAGGGGAGTACAATGAGCAGTTCTTC
CDR3: CASSDGTGEYNEQFF

J: TRBJ2-5
D: TRBD1
length: 16
size: few
V: TRBV20-1
DNA: TGCAGTGCTAGCCCTATACAGGGGGCGGGTGAAGAGACCCAGTACTTC
CDR3: CSASPIQGAGEETQYF

J: TRBJ2-3
D: NA
length: 12
size: NA
V: TRBV5-1
DNA: TGCGCCAGCATGTTCGGCACAGATACGCAGTATTTT
CDR3: CASMFGTDTQYF

J: TRBJ2-1
D: NA
length: 13
size: NA
V: TRBV5-1
DNA: TGCGCCAGCAGCTTCGCCCGGGACACTCATCGGTTCTTC
CDR3: CASSFARDTHRFF

J: TRBJ1-2
D: NA
length: 14
size: NA
V: TRBV7-2
DNA: TGTGCCAGCAGCTCCCCGACAGGTGAATATGGCTACACCTTC
CDR3: CASSSPTGEYGYTF

J: TRBJ2-3
D: NA
length: 18
size: NA
V: TRBV4-2
DNA: TGTGCCAGCAGCCAAGATAACAGCCGGAGGAACCTTATAGATACGCAGTATTTT
CDR3: CASSQDNSRRNLIDTQYF

J: TRBJ2-5
D: TRBD1
length: 15
size: NA
V: TRBV5-1
DNA: TGCGCCAGCAGCTCCCTAGACAGGGTGGCAGAGACCCAGTACTTC
CDR3: CASSSLDRVAETQYF